The source of this T cell receptor (beta chain) is a study of a mutant IDH1 vaccine in newly diagnosed glioma. Concerning this clone itself: Its specificity is unknown.

CDR1 SGDLS and CDR2 YYNGEE come from the germline V gene. The CDR3 extends over 15 amino acids. The V end lost 4 bases, the J end lost 0 bases, and 8 bases lay between the germline ends. TCRdb's table, derived via immunoSEQ multiplex PCR, lists solely in-frame clones and lacks some. The data show tens of thousands of clones, about 81% seen once. The time point is: week 5, during vaccination. Vaccine doses each comprised 300 ug of mutant IDH1 20-mer peptide, with topical imiquimod. The sequence was obtained from a woman between 45 and 65 years old with glioma. The chain employs TRBV9 and TRBJ2-6; D perhaps matches TRBD2 (6 bases). Sample: PBMCs, taken from a glioma patient whose treatment included an IDH1 peptide vaccine. CDR3 DNA sequence: TGTGCCAGCAGCTCCGGGAGCTCTGGGGCCAACGTCCTGACTTTC. This translates into CASSSGSSGANVLTF. Filled out from reference TRBV9 and TRBJ2-6, the complete variable domain reads DSGVTQTPKHLITATGQRVTLRCSPRSGDLSVYWYQQSLDQGLQFLIQYYNGEERAKGNILERFSAQQFPDLHSELNLSSLELGDSALYFCASSSGSSGANVLTFGAGSRLTVL.